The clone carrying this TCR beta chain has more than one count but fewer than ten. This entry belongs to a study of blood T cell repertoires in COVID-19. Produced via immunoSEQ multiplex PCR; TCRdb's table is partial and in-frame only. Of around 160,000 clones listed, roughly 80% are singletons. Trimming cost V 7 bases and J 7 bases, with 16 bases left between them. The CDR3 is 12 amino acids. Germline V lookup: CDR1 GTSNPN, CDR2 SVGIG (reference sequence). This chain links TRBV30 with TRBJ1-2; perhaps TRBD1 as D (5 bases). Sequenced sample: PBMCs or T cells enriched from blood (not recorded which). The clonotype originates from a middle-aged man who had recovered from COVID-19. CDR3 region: CAYTREGGGYTF. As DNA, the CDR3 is TGTGCCTATACCAGGGAGGGTGGTGGCTACACCTTC.